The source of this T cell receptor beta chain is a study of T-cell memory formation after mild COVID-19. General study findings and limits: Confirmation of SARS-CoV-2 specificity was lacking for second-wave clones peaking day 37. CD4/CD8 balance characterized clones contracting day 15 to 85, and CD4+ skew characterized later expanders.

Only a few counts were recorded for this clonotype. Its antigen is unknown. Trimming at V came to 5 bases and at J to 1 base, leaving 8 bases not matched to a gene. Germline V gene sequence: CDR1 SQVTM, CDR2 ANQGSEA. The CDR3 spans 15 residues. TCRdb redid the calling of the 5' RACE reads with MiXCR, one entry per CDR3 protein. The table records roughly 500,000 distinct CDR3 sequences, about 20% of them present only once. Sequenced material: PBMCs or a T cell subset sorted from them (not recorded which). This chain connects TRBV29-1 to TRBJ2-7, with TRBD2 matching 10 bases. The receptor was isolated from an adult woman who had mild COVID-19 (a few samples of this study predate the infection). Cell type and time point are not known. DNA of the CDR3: TGCAGCGTTTTCGGACTAGCGGTAACATCCTACGAGCAGTACTTC. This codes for CSVFGLAVTSYEQYF.